The 25 T cell receptor beta chains given below trace back to one sample, sequenced in a study of cytomegalovirus exposure and HLA in healthy donors. A multiplex PCR was run with 60 Vbeta primers and 13 Jbeta primers. This table comes from immunoSEQ multiplex PCR, and its TCRdb copy is limited to in-frame clones, with some not included. The profile shows 130,000 or so clones, almost 85% of them singletons. The sequencing sample was made of PBMCs. The source of these receptors is a woman aged 18-30 years in good health and CMV-seronegative.

The V gene is TRBV30, the J gene TRBJ2-7; a weak D match, TRBD1 (5 bases). The CDR3 runs 13 residues. Germline V CDR1 and CDR2: GTSNPN, SVGIG (reference sequence). V gave up 1 base and J gave up 3 bases, with 10 bases separating them. The CDR3 region is CAWSGGGIYEQYF. In nucleotides, the CDR3 is TGTGCCTGGAGTGGGGGCGGAATCTACGAGCAGTACTTC.

DNA of the CDR3: TGTGCCAGCAGCCCCGATTTGGGAGAGGGGGACACTGAAGCTTTCTTT. Protein: CASSPDLGEGDTEAFF. The chain has TRBV7-9 and TRBJ1-1; D is perhaps TRBD1 (6 bases). Germline lookup yields CDR1 SEHNR and CDR2 FQNEAQ (reference sequence). With 5 bases removed from V and 3 bases from J, the gap between germline ends came to 19 bases. CDR3 length equals 16 residues. Full variable domain (missing parts from reference TRBV7-9 and TRBJ1-1): DTGVSQNPRHKITKRGQNVTFRCDPISEHNRLYWYRQTLGQGPEFLTYFQNEAQLEKSRLLSDRFSAERPKGSFSTLEIQRTEQGDSAMYLCASSPDLGEGDTEAFFGQGTRLTVV.

The V and J genes are TRBV6-5 and TRBJ2-7; a weak D match, TRBD2 (6 bases). Germline-derived CDR1 and CDR2 are MNHEY and SVGAGI. The length of the CDR3 is 14 residues. The V and J ends lost 6 bases and 0 bases respectively, with 12 bases between them. CDR3 loop: CASRRGGASYEQYF. For the CDR3, the DNA is TGTGCCAGCAGGAGGGGCGGGGCCTCCTACGAGCAGTACTTC.

This clone was seen once. This chain joins TRBV25-1 and TRBJ2-7; 7 positions match TRBD2. The length of the CDR3 is 14 residues. Germline CDR1 MGHDK, CDR2 SYGVNS. Unmatched junction bases numbered 3, after V lost 3 bases and J lost 1 base. The CDR3 sequence: CASSERERSYEQYF. Here the CDR3 DNA reads TGTGCCAGCAGTGAGCGGGAGCGGTCCTACGAGCAGTACTTC.

CDR3 loop: CASSFSTPDTQYF. DNA for the CDR3: TGTGCCAGCAGCTTCTCTACCCCAGATACGCAGTATTTT. The chain links TRBV7-6 to TRBJ2-3; no clear D. With 3 bases removed from V and 4 bases from J, the gap between germline ends came to 8 bases. CDR3 length equals 13 residues. Germline CDR1 is SGHVS and CDR2 is FNYEAQ.

The V gene is TRBV7-2, the J gene TRBJ1-4; D possibly corresponds to TRBD1 (5 bases). V was cut by 2 bases and J by 4 bases, with 20 bases left in between. The germline V gene has CDR1 SGHTA and CDR2 FQGNSA. This CDR3 region has 18 residues. CDR3 nucleotide sequence: TGTGCCAGCAGCTTAAAAGGAAGGGTGGGACTGATTAATGAAAAACTGTTTTTT. Its protein product is CASSLKGRVGLINEKLFF. The full variable domain, in which reference TRBV7-2 and TRBJ1-4 provide the parts outside the CDR3, is GAGVSQSPSNKVTEKGKDVELRCDPISGHTALYWYRQSLGQGLEFLIYFQGNSAPDKSGLPSDRFSAERTGGSVSTLTIQRTQQEDSAVYLCASSLKGRVGLINEKLFFGSGTQLSVL.

This clone showed up just a few times. The rearrangement joins TRBV9 to TRBJ2-1, with TRBD1 matching over 12 bases. J was trimmed by 6 bases and V by 3 bases; bases with no gene match: 16. The CDR3 covers 19 residues. Germline-derived CDR1 and CDR2 are SGDLS and YYNGEE. This CDR3 is CASSAGMGQGATLRNEQFF. Here the CDR3 DNA reads TGTGCCAGCAGCGCCGGAATGGGACAGGGGGCGACCTTGCGCAATGAGCAGTTCTTC.

This sequence joins TRBV2 and TRBJ2-7, with TRBD1 matching 7 bases. Trimming at V came to 3 bases and at J to 2 bases, leaving 1 base not matched to a gene. The CDR3 runs 13 residues. Germline V gene sequence: CDR1 SNHLY, CDR2 FYNNEI. CDR3 coding DNA: TGTGCCAGCAGTGATGGACAGGCCTACGAGCAGTACTTC. It is translated as CASSDGQAYEQYF. Using reference TRBV2 and TRBJ2-7 for the parts outside the CDR3, the full variable domain is EPEVTQTPSHQVTQMGQEVILRCVPISNHLYFYWYRQILGQKVEFLVSFYNNEISEKSEIFDDQFSVERPDGSNFTLKIRSTKLEDSAMYFCASSDGQAYEQYFGPGTRLTVT.

V gene TRBV6-1 combines with J gene TRBJ1-1, with D uncertain. Looked up from germline, CDR1 is MNHNS and CDR2 is SASEGT. Trimming removed 3 bases at V and 0 bases at J, with 5 bases between. CDR3 size: 13 residues. The chain's CDR3 is CASSDGLNTEAFF. As DNA, the CDR3 is TGTGCCAGCAGTGACGGGTTGAACACTGAAGCTTTCTTT.

The chain links TRBV19 to TRBJ1-4, with unresolved D. Deletions cut 3 bases from V and 6 bases from J, with 29 bases between. In germline, CDR1 is LNHDA, CDR2 SQIVND (reference sequence). The CDR3 is 20 residues long. CDR3 protein: CASSITLEIVITYTDEKLFF. In DNA form, the CDR3 reads TGTGCCAGTAGTATCACCCTCGAAATCGTTATCACCTATACGGATGAAAAACTGTTTTTT.

The J gene is TRBJ1-2, the V gene TRBV30; perhaps TRBD1 as D (5 bases). Trimming removed 0 bases at V and 4 bases at J, with 12 bases between. CDR3 length: 14 amino acids. Per germline, CDR1 GTSNPN and CDR2 SVGIG (reference sequence). CDR3 bases: TGTGCCTGGAGTGTGGGGGGAGGCGGCTATGGCTACACCTTC. It yields the protein CAWSVGGGGYGYTF.

The chain combines TRBV7-6 with TRBJ1-6; D unresolved. CDR1 is SGHVS and CDR2 is FNYEAQ in the germline V gene. The CDR3 covers 17 residues. Trimming shortened V by 1 base and J by 8 bases, and 18 bases separated the two germline ends. CDR3 amino acids: CASSLVSLLSRDSPLHF. CDR3 coding DNA: TGTGCCAGCAGCTTAGTAAGCCTCCTCTCGAGGGATTCACCCCTCCACTTT.

This chain connects TRBV30 to TRBJ1-1; D gene uncertain. Germline V gene sequence: CDR1 GTSNPN, CDR2 SVGIG (reference sequence). V was cut by 4 bases and J by 10 bases, with 13 bases left in between. This CDR3 has 11 residues. This CDR3 reads CAWTARHGAFF. CDR3 in DNA: TGTGCCTGGACCGCGAGACATGGAGCTTTCTTT.

The chain joins TRBV14 to TRBJ1-2, with D uncertain. Trimming removed 5 bases at V and 4 bases at J, with 11 bases between. The CDR3 is made up of 13 amino acids. In germline, CDR1 is SGHDN, CDR2 FVKESK. CDR3 in amino acids: CASSSGLVYGYTF. For the CDR3, the DNA is TGTGCCAGCAGCAGCGGCTTGGTCTATGGCTACACCTTC.

This clone showed up just once. The chain joins TRBV9 to TRBJ1-1, with D perhaps matching TRBD1 (6 bases). The CDR3 is made up of 14 amino acids. The germline CDR1 and CDR2 sequences are SGDLS and YYNGEE. V was pared by 4 bases and J by 2 bases, with 12 bases between. The CDR3 nucleotides are TGTGCCAGCAGCCCATACAGGGAAAACACTGAAGCTTTCTTT. This translates into CASSPYRENTEAFF. Full variable domain (outside the CDR3, taken from reference TRBV9 and TRBJ1-1): DSGVTQTPKHLITATGQRVTLRCSPRSGDLSVYWYQQSLDQGLQFLIQYYNGEERAKGNILERFSAQQFPDLHSELNLSSLELGDSALYFCASSPYRENTEAFFGQGTRLTVV.

This clone was recorded only once. The chain has TRBV7-2 and TRBJ1-2; D is perhaps TRBD1 (5 bases). Germline loops: CDR1 SGHTA, CDR2 FQGNSA. This CDR3 spans 13 amino acids. Trimming took off 0 bases at V and 3 bases at J, with 5 bases between the two ends. CDR3 in amino acids: CASSLARDYGYTF. In DNA form, the CDR3 reads TGTGCCAGCAGCTTAGCCAGGGACTATGGCTACACCTTC.

This chain uses TRBV29-1 with TRBJ2-1, with 9 bases aligning to TRBD2. V was pared by 5 bases and J by 4 bases, with 6 bases of the junction left unmatched. From germline, CDR1 is SQVTM and CDR2 ANQGSEA. The CDR3 totals 14 residues. CDR3 bases: TGCAGCGTTCGGGGGACTAGCACTTACAATGAGCAGTTCTTC. Amino acid sequence: CSVRGTSTYNEQFF.

Only a few counts were recorded for this clone. The genes are TRBV4-1 and TRBJ2-1; 7 nucleotides agree with TRBD2. The CDR3 covers 16 residues. Germline CDR1 reads MGHRA; CDR2 reads YSYEKL. The V and J ends lost 0 bases and 4 bases, in that order; junction bases with no gene match: 6. DNA of the CDR3: TGCGCCAGCAGCCAAGAACCGGGACTACCGTACAATGAGCAGTTCTTC. Its protein product is CASSQEPGLPYNEQFF.

The V and J genes are TRBV7-2 and TRBJ2-3; tentative D call: TRBD2 (6 bases). Trimming took 0 bases from V and 6 from J, leaving 10 bases between them. CDR1 SGHTA and CDR2 FQGNSA come from the germline V gene. CDR3 length: 14 amino acids. The CDR3 DNA reads as TGTGCCAGCAGCTTAGCCGGACTAAGCGATACGCAGTATTTT. Translation gives CASSLAGLSDTQYF.

V usage is TRBV5-1 and J usage is TRBJ2-2; 9 nucleotides line up with TRBD1. CDR3 length: 15 residues. V gave up 1 base and J gave up 3 bases; unmatched junction bases: 1. Germline loops: CDR1 SGHRS, CDR2 YFSETQ. DNA of the CDR3: TGCGCCAGCAGCTTGACAGGGGGCCACACCGGGGAGCTGTTTTTT. As protein: CASSLTGGHTGELFF.

The chain couples TRBV5-4 to TRBJ2-5; 9 bases match TRBD2. This CDR3 comprises 15 residues. V lost 2 bases and J lost 11; bases outside the gene matches: 13. CDR1 is SGHNT, CDR2 YYREEE, per germline (reference sequence). The CDR3 protein is CASSLGAGGQEEQYF. CDR3 sequence (DNA): TGTGCCAGCAGCTTAGGTGCGGGAGGGCAAGAGGAGCAGTACTTC.

The chain joins TRBV10-3 to TRBJ2-7, with a weak D call TRBD2 (5 bases). The CDR3 is made up of 17 amino acids. The germline CDR1 and CDR2 sequences are ENHRY and SYGVKD. Trimming removed 3 bases at V and 8 bases at J, with 26 bases between. Here the CDR3 reads CAISDWGAVAYEGQQYF. The CDR3 DNA reads TGTGCCATCAGTGATTGGGGAGCAGTTGCATACGAGGGCCAGCAGTACTTC.

The chain carries TRBV6-1 and TRBJ2-1, with 10 bases fitting TRBD1. J gave up 2 bases and V 4 bases, and 8 bases lay outside the gene matches. In germline, CDR1 is MNHNS, CDR2 SASEGT. The CDR3 contains 17 residues. CDR3 DNA sequence: TGTGCCAGCAGTGTTGAGGGGACAGGGGTCCCCTACAATGAGCAGTTCTTC. This translates into CASSVEGTGVPYNEQFF.

The chain recombines TRBV25-1 with TRBJ1-2, with D perhaps TRBD1 (5 bases). The V gene's germline CDR1 is MGHDK and CDR2 SYGVNS. This CDR3 contains 16 residues. Trimming shortened V by 1 base and J by 4 bases, and 16 bases separated the two germline ends. CDR3 sequence reads: CASSEWGGEGIYGYTF. CDR3 in DNA: TGTGCCAGCAGTGAATGGGGCGGGGAGGGGATCTATGGCTACACCTTC.

This chain uses TRBV6-1 with TRBJ2-6; possibly TRBD2 for D (5 bases). This CDR3 contains 15 residues. Germline-derived CDR1 and CDR2 are MNHNS and SASEGT. The ends were cut back, 4 bases at V and 0 bases at J, with 7 bases in the middle. The CDR3 coding sequence is TGTGCCAGCAGTGTAGGGAGCTCTGGGGCCAACGTCCTGACTTTC. Its translation: CASSVGSSGANVLTF.